The T cell receptor (beta chain) described here comes from a study of CD8 T cells in ankylosing spondylitis. Notes on the study in general: A subset of motif variants has previously been described in the synovial fluid and blood of reactive arthritis. A motif of 7 to 9 highly homologous TCR beta variants was seen as apparently characteristic of ankylosing spondylitis blood. Disease-associated clones were CD8+ and fairly uncommon in peripheral blood.

Details on this clonotype: The target antigen is unknown.

TCRdb reprocessed the 5' RACE reads via MiXCR and lists one record per CDR3 protein. The table includes 500,000 to 650,000 distinct CDR3 sequences, over 4% detected once. This CDR3 comprises 13 residues. Germline assignment: CDR1 DFQATT and CDR2 SNEGSKA (reference sequence). Unmatched junction bases numbered 8, after V lost 7 bases and J lost 4 bases. The genes are TRBV20-1 and TRBJ2-7, with 9 bases that match TRBD2. Sequenced sample: blood, either unsorted or a sorted T cell fraction (not recorded which). The receptor was derived from a male donor with ankylosing spondylitis. DNA of the CDR3: TGCAGTGTTATAACTGCGGGGGGGTACGAGCAGTACTTC. It is translated as CSVITAGGYEQYF.